This T cell receptor (beta chain) was sequenced for a study of T-cell reconstitution after alpha-beta-depleted transplantation in children. Per germline, CDR1 LGHNA and CDR2 YNFKEQ. The CDR3 loop spans 19 amino acids. Unmatched junction bases numbered 8, after V lost 0 bases and J lost 0 bases. Library preparation (for TCRbeta) was performed with unique molecular identifiers. Via MiXCR, TCRdb re-called the PCR reads, giving one row per CDR3 protein. The repertoire holds about 980,000 distinct CDR3 sequences, with about 26% as singletons. The source of this sequence is a boy less than two years old who had a stem cell transplant for SCID, so the T cells may come from the graft donor. The V gene is TRBV4-2, the J gene TRBJ2-3; 11 bases are a match to TRBD2. Sequencing used PBMCs, mostly from graft donor cells, obtained 360 days after TCRalphabeta/CD19-depleted stem cell transplant. CDR3 loop: CASSQDHVSGGVSTDTQYF. DNA for the CDR3: TGTGCCAGCAGCCAAGATCATGTTAGCGGGGGGGTTAGCACAGATACGCAGTATTTT.